This T cell receptor beta chain was found in a study of cytomegalovirus exposure and HLA in healthy donors. The CDR3 consists of 14 residues. V shed 7 bases, J shed 6 bases, and the junction held 8 bases outside the gene matches. Per the germline V gene, CDR1 is MNHNY and CDR2 is SVGAGI (reference sequence). About this clone itself: Its antigen remains unknown.

Both 60 Vbeta primers and 13 Jbeta primers went into the PCR. Sequencing was performed with immunoSEQ multiplex PCR; in TCRdb, only in-frame clones are kept and a portion is missing. Of 35,000 to 50,000 clones in the sample, 68% are singletons; the top ten hold approximately 4%. Whole-study results and caveats: Per published reports, the classifier diagnosed cytomegalovirus status with high specificity and sensitivity. The authors later found HLA-associated TCR beta chains more clonally expanded than equally common others. Beyond CMV serostatus, there was no information to go on about immune exposure. Across donors, sequencing depth was assumed by presence/absence analyses to be roughly uniform.

Source material: PBMCs. This receptor was taken from a man aged 40-49 years in good health and CMV-seronegative. The V call is TRBV6-6, the J call TRBJ1-5; 8 bases fit TRBD1. CDR3 amino acids: CASTQDRGGQPQHF. In nucleotides, the CDR3 is TGTGCCAGCACCCAAGACAGGGGAGGTCAGCCCCAGCATTTT.